A single TCR beta chain is shown here with its context. Its target is not known. From RNA transcripts, TCR beta CDR3 regions were amplified. The HTBI primer set drove a first-round RT-PCR of the TCR CDR3. From the multiplex PCR reads, TCRdb called clonotypes with MiXCR, one entry per CDR3 protein. The sample contains some 300,000 distinct CDR3 sequences, about an eighth of which appear only once. This sample stems from a study of T cells in Graves' hyperthyroidism and ophthalmopathy. Study observations and caveats: Among clonotypes expanded in thyroid above 0.001, most were also found in blood.

The study based diagnoses on clinical symptoms, serum thyroxine and TRAb, thyroid ultrasound and orbital computed tomography. This clonotype originated in a woman aged 25 to 39 with Graves' hyperthyroidism that later progressed to Graves' ophthalmopathy. Sequencing was performed on blood.

CDR3 coding DNA: TGTGCCAGCAACCTAGTTCCGGGACAGGCTAATGATGGGCTTGAAAAACTGTTTTTT. Translation gives CASNLVPGQANDGLEKLFF. This chain links TRBV7-9 with TRBJ1-4; 8 bases line up with TRBD1. Germline trimming cut 7 bases from V and 7 bases from J; bases unmatched to any gene: 23. Germline CDR1 reads SEHNR; CDR2 reads FQNEAQ (reference sequence). CDR3 length: 19 residues.